This T cell receptor beta chain was sequenced in a study of blood T cell repertoires in COVID-19. Original handling: Nucleated cell number was recorded as an estimate derived from reference gene primer amplification. Produced via immunoSEQ multiplex PCR; TCRdb's table is partial and in-frame only. D and trimming were read from the DNA, whereas the V and J calls and clone size are those reported in that table. In the table there are 150,000 to 200,000 clones, over 75% of which are singletons. Germline V gene sequence: CDR1 SNHLY, CDR2 FYNNEI. V lost 11 bases to trimming and J lost 1 base, with 8 bases between them. The CDR3 is 11 amino acids. This clone showed up just once. Individuals drawn from approximately 26 US areas were roughly 18 to 95 years old.

This sequence joins TRBV2 and TRBJ2-5, with D possibly being TRBD1 (5 bases). The receptor's source is a man between 50 and 59 years old who had recovered from COVID-19. Sample: PBMCs or T cells enriched from blood (not recorded which). CDR3: CAGAVQETQYF. The CDR3 coding sequence is TGTGCCGGGGCGGTCCAAGAGACCCAGTACTTC.